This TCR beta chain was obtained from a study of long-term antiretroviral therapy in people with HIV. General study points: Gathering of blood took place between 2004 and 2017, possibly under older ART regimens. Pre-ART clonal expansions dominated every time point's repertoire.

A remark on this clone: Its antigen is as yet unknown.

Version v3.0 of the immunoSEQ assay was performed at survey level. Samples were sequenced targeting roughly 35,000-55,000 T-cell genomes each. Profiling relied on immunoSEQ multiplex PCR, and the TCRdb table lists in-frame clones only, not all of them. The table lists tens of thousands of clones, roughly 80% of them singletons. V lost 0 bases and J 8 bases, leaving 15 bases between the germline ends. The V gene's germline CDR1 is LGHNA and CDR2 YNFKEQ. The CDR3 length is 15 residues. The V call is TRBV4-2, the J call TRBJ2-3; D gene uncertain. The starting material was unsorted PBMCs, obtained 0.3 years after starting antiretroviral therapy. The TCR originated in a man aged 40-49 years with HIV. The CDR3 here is CASSQDSPSMATQYF. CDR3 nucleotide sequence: TGTGCCAGCAGCCAAGATAGCCCAAGCATGGCTACGCAGTATTTT.